This T cell receptor (beta chain) derives from a study of a mutant IDH1 vaccine in newly diagnosed glioma. Turning to the study itself: The therapy given earlier, which was standard therapy, consisted of radiotherapy, temozolomide, or both, and most of the patients received both.

Generated by immunoSEQ multiplex PCR, the TCRdb table keeps only in-frame clones and is missing some. The sample has approximately 32,000 clones, 55% to 60% seen once. Stated time point: week 5, during vaccination. Doses consisted of 300 ug of mutant IDH1 20-mer peptide each, paired with topical imiquimod. The CDR3 runs to 17 residues. The germline CDR1 and CDR2 sequences are MDHEN and SYDVKM. The ends lost 10 bases at V and 0 bases at J; junction bases unmatched: 14. Comments on this clone: The antigen is undetermined.

The input for sequencing was PBMCs, taken from a glioma patient whose treatment included an IDH1 peptide vaccine. The rearrangement uses TRBV28 and TRBJ2-4, with 8 nucleotides matching TRBD2. The clonotype originates from a woman in her late teens or twenties with glioma. CDR3 amino acids: CAIRGTSGPLAKNIQYF. The CDR3 DNA reads as TGTGCCATCCGCGGTACTAGCGGTCCTCTAGCCAAAAACATTCAGTACTTC. The full variable domain, in which reference TRBV28 and TRBJ2-4 provide the parts outside the CDR3, is DVKVTQSSRYLVKRTGEKVFLECVQDMDHENMFWYRQDPGLGLRLIYFSYDVKMKEKGDIPEGYSVSREKKERFSLILESASTNQTSMYLCAIRGTSGPLAKNIQYFGAGTRLSVL.